What follows are 24 T cell receptor beta chains derived from one specimen sequenced in a study of blood T cell repertoires in COVID-19. Some clones are missing from TCRdb's copy, which holds only in-frame ones; the method was immunoSEQ multiplex PCR. The table lists tens of thousands of clones, about 80% of them singletons. The specimen sequenced was peripheral blood. The source is a man aged 50-59 years with active or convalescent COVID-19.

V is TRBV7-7 and J is TRBJ1-3, with unresolved D. The germline V and J ends were trimmed by 5 bases and 0 bases, with 11 bases remaining between them. Germline V gene lookup returns CDR1 SSHAT and CDR2 FNYEAQ (reference sequence). This CDR3 has 15 residues. Written as DNA, the CDR3 is TGTGCCAGCAGCCAGACACCGAGCTCTGGAAACACCATATATTTT. Its protein product is CASSQTPSSGNTIYF.

The chain recombines TRBV19 with TRBJ1-2; D perhaps matches TRBD1 (6 bases). This CDR3 has 15 residues. Trimming stripped 5 bases from V and 2 bases from J, with 15 bases between. Germline CDR1 LNHDA, CDR2 SQIVND (reference sequence). This CDR3 reads CASSPDDRPNYGYTF. Here the CDR3 DNA reads TGTGCCAGTAGTCCGGACGACAGGCCCAACTATGGCTACACCTTC.

This chain connects TRBV7-8 to TRBJ1-5; 8 bases fit TRBD1. The CDR3 consists of 15 residues. V lost 1 base to trimming and J lost 2 bases; unmatched junction nucleotides: 1. Germline V lookup: CDR1 SGHVS, CDR2 FQNEAQ. The CDR3, as DNA: TGTGCCAGCAGCTTAGAACAGGGGGGCAATCAGCCCCAGCATTTT. Protein: CASSLEQGGNQPQHF.

The J gene is TRBJ2-3, the V gene TRBV5-1, with D perhaps TRBD1 (5 bases). V shed 1 base and J shed 2 bases, with 8 bases lying between them. The germline CDR1 and CDR2 sequences are SGHRS and YFSETQ. The CDR3 is 14 amino acids. The CDR3 sequence: CASSLTGYTDTQYF. CDR3 nucleotides: TGCGCCAGCAGCTTGACAGGATACACAGATACGCAGTATTTT.

This clone was recorded once. The chain recombines TRBV7-9 with TRBJ2-2; 9 positions agree with TRBD1. The CDR3 has 14 residues. The germline V gene has CDR1 SEHNR and CDR2 FQNEAQ (reference sequence). V dropped 7 bases and J dropped 5; count of bases not matched to a gene: 5. CDR3 amino acids: CASIKDRGTGELFF. As DNA, the CDR3 is TGTGCCAGCATCAAGGACAGGGGAACCGGGGAGCTGTTTTTT.

The gene calls are TRBV4-1 and TRBJ2-7; 9 bases are a match to TRBD1. Germline V gives CDR1 MGHRA, CDR2 YSYEKL. V was clipped by 4 bases and J by 5 bases; unmatched bases: 9. The CDR3 runs to 15 residues. The CDR3 region is CASSPYGTGSHEQYF. CDR3 sequence (DNA): TGCGCCAGCAGCCCCTACGGGACAGGGTCCCACGAGCAGTACTTC.

The CDR3 reads CASRHLLGNTIYF. CDR3 nucleotide sequence: TGTGCCAGCAGGCACTTACTTGGAAACACCATATATTTT. The V and J genes are TRBV5-6 and TRBJ1-3; D is undetermined. Germline V gene data show CDR1 as SGHDT and CDR2 as YYEEEE. The CDR3 has 13 residues. V lost 5 bases, J lost 3 bases, and 9 bases lay in between.

The V call is TRBV13, the J call TRBJ2-7, with 10 positions matching TRBD1. This CDR3 is 14 amino acids long. J gave up 6 bases and V 3 bases, and 5 bases lay outside the gene matches. Germline V CDR1 and CDR2: PRHDT, FYEKMQ (reference sequence). The CDR3 sequence: CASSFRDRGPEQYF. The DNA for the CDR3 is TGTGCCAGCAGCTTCCGGGACAGGGGTCCCGAGCAGTACTTC.

The chain combines TRBV3-1 (or the pseudogene TRBV3-2) with TRBJ2-3; a weak D match, TRBD2 (7 bases). From germline, CDR1 is LGHDT and CDR2 YNNKEL (reference sequence). This CDR3 is 16 amino acids long. V shed 4 bases and J shed 2 bases, with 16 bases lying between them. The CDR3 region is CASSPAGGTPTDTQYF. CDR3 in DNA: TGTGCCAGCAGCCCCGCCGGGGGGACACCCACAGATACGCAGTATTTT.

The chain is built from TRBV24-1 and TRBJ1-4, with a weak D call TRBD1 (6 bases). CDR1 and CDR2 (germline): KGHDR, SFDVKD. The CDR3 runs to 14 residues. Trimming removed 7 bases from V and 2 bases from J, with 10 bases in between. CDR3 loop: CATRNRATNEKLFF. CDR3 bases: TGTGCCACCAGAAACAGGGCGACTAATGAAAAACTGTTTTTT.

The V call is TRBV14, the J call TRBJ2-2, with TRBD1 matching 8 bases. V was pared by 2 bases and J by 4 bases, with 6 bases of the junction left unmatched. CDR3 length: 16 residues. Germline assignment: CDR1 SGHDN and CDR2 FVKESK. CDR3 protein: CASSQLDRGVTGELFF. The CDR3 nucleotides are TGTGCCAGCAGCCAACTCGACAGGGGAGTCACCGGGGAGCTGTTTTTT. The full variable domain, in which reference TRBV14 and TRBJ2-2 provide the parts outside the CDR3, is EAGVTQFPSHSVIEKGQTVTLRCDPISGHDNLYWYRRVMGKEIKFLLHFVKESKQDESGMPNNRFLAERTGGTYSTLKVQPAELEDSGVYFCASSQLDRGVTGELFFGEGSRLTVL.

In its sample, this clone was seen once. The rearrangement links TRBV5-1 to TRBJ2-1, with 8 bases identical to TRBD2. This CDR3 is built from 15 residues. Per germline, CDR1 SGHRS and CDR2 YFSETQ. V was pared by 1 base and J by 0 bases, with 0 bases of the junction left unmatched. CDR3 DNA sequence: TGCGCCAGCAGCTTGAGCGGGAGCTCCTACAATGAGCAGTTCTTC. Translated: CASSLSGSSYNEQFF.

The chain recombines TRBV11-3 with TRBJ1-1, with D perhaps TRBD1 (5 bases). The CDR3 runs to 17 residues. Deletions cut 5 bases from V and 2 bases from J, with 21 bases between. CDR1 is SGHNT and CDR2 is YENEEA in the germline V gene. The CDR3 here is CASSQDRRNRINTEAFF. The CDR3 coding sequence is TGTGCCAGCAGCCAAGACAGAAGGAATAGGATAAACACTGAAGCTTTCTTT.

The V gene is TRBV19, the J gene TRBJ2-1; D is undetermined. Germline V gives CDR1 LNHDA, CDR2 SQIVND (reference sequence). The CDR3 is made up of 14 amino acids. V was trimmed by 5 bases and J by 2 bases, leaving 10 bases between them. This chain's CDR3 is CASSGQVAYNEQFF. CDR3 nucleotides: TGTGCCAGTAGTGGCCAGGTAGCCTACAATGAGCAGTTCTTC.

The rearrangement joins TRBV24-1 to TRBJ2-1; 9 bases fit TRBD2. This CDR3 has 13 residues. Germline V lookup: CDR1 KGHDR, CDR2 SFDVKD. CDR3 in amino acids: CAAQRGAYNEQFF. Written as DNA, the CDR3 is TGTGCGGCCCAGCGGGGGGCCTACAATGAGCAGTTCTTC.

The gene calls are TRBV7-2 and TRBJ2-1, with TRBD1 identical over 8 bases. Per the germline V gene, CDR1 is SGHTA and CDR2 is FQGNSA. V lost 5 bases to trimming and J lost 5 bases; unmatched junction nucleotides: 5. This CDR3 region has 14 residues. The CDR3 loop reads CASSGQGADNEQFF. CDR3 in DNA: TGTGCCAGCAGCGGTCAGGGGGCCGACAATGAGCAGTTCTTC.

The J gene is TRBJ2-7, the V gene TRBV21-1; the D call of TRBD1 is as the table states it, not checked on the DNA. TRBV21-1 is classified as a pseudogene. This CDR3 is built from 16 residues. The CDR3 protein is CASSKGPDNLTYEQYF. The DNA for the CDR3 is TGTGCCAGCAGCAAAGGACCCGACAACCTGACATACGAGCAGTACTTC.

This sequence joins TRBV2 and TRBJ1-5; D perhaps matches TRBD1 (5 bases). CDR1 and CDR2 from the germline V gene are SNHLY and FYNNEI. There are 14 residues in the CDR3. Trimming took 2 bases from V and 2 from J, leaving 7 bases between them. This CDR3 reads CASSESGGNQPQHF. CDR3 DNA sequence: TGTGCCAGCAGTGAATCGGGGGGCAATCAGCCCCAGCATTTT.

In this sample, this clone turned up a few times. The chain combines TRBV30 with TRBJ2-7; the D gene is possibly TRBD1 (5 bases). Germline V gene lookup returns CDR1 GTSNPN and CDR2 SVGIG (reference sequence). The CDR3 contains 11 residues. Trimming took off 2 bases at V and 3 bases at J, with 5 bases between the two ends. The chain's CDR3 is CAWSRGYEQYF. The CDR3 nucleotides read TGTGCCTGGAGTAGGGGCTACGAGCAGTACTTC.

The V gene is TRBV25-1, the J gene TRBJ2-2; TRBD2 matches at 9 bases. This CDR3 contains 18 residues. Germline loops: CDR1 MGHDK, CDR2 SYGVNS. Trimming removed 4 bases from V and 11 bases from J; junction bases left unmatched: 20. This CDR3 is CASSAWVGGGAIDGELFF. CDR3 bases: TGTGCCAGCAGTGCATGGGTAGGCGGGGGGGCGATTGACGGAGAGCTGTTTTTT.

The gene calls are TRBV7-9 and TRBJ2-1; 8 bases are a match to TRBD2. CDR3 length: 15 residues. Looked up from germline, CDR1 is SEHNR and CDR2 is FQNEAQ (reference sequence). Trimming at V came to 1 base and at J to 7 bases, leaving 6 bases not matched to a gene. CDR3 DNA sequence: TGTGCCAGCAGCTTAGACGGGACTAGTCAGAATGAGCAGTTCTTC. Protein: CASSLDGTSQNEQFF.

V and J are TRBV9 and TRBJ1-6, with TRBD1 as a possible D gene (5 bases). The CDR3 has 16 residues. Germline V gene data show CDR1 as SGDLS and CDR2 as YYNGEE. Trimming left V 0 bases short and J 7 bases short, with 14 bases between. The CDR3 sequence: CASSVVGRVENSPLHF. The DNA of the CDR3 is TGTGCCAGCAGCGTAGTTGGCAGGGTAGAAAATTCACCCCTCCACTTT.

The gene calls are TRBV6-5 and TRBJ2-5, with a weak D call TRBD1 (5 bases). From germline, CDR1 is MNHEY and CDR2 SVGAGI. Trimming removed 5 bases at V and 2 bases at J, with 15 bases between. The CDR3 has 15 residues. CDR3 amino acids: CASSTEGVGQETQYF. The DNA of the CDR3 is TGTGCCAGCAGTACGGAAGGGGTAGGGCAAGAGACCCAGTACTTC.

V usage is TRBV9 and J usage is TRBJ2-1; 8 bases are a match to TRBD2. Germline CDR1 SGDLS, CDR2 YYNGEE. Trimming at V came to 6 bases and at J to 8 bases, leaving 7 bases not matched to a gene. The length of the CDR3 is 13 residues. The CDR3 sequence: CASNSAGGHEQFF. As DNA, the CDR3 is TGTGCCAGCAACAGCGCGGGGGGCCATGAGCAGTTCTTC.